This is a list of T cell receptor beta chains from one sample in a study of read filtering for tumor transcriptome and immune sequencing. One entry per CDR3 protein results from TCRdb running MiXCR on the reads. The data show approximately 41,000 distinct CDR3 sequences, roughly 13% seen once. The sample was a population of CD138-negative cells sorted from bone marrow. Receptor source: a donor older than 35 with multiple myeloma. The CDR3 runs from the conserved cysteine through the conserved F or W. D genes are given only for firm matches. Some rows mark clone size as missing; the rest say once, few, many or name a class of expanded clone.

j_call d_call cdr3_length v_call clone_size cdr3_aa cdr3_nt
TRBJ1-5 . 14 TRBV12-3/TRBV12-4 many CASSLTSSNQPQHF TGTGCCAGCAGTTTAACCTCTAGCAATCAGCCCCAGCATTTT
TRBJ1-1 . 15 TRBV20-1 many CSGRQEAISDTEAFF TGCAGTGGACGGCAGGAGGCGATTTCCGACACTGAAGCTTTCTTT
TRBJ2-5 . 12 TRBV5-1 many CASSSSGETQYF TGCGCCAGCAGCTCCTCAGGGGAGACCCAGTACTTC
TRBJ2-7 TRBD1 15 TRBV15 many CATSRDMGQGSEQYF TGTGCCACCAGCAGAGATATGGGACAGGGTAGCGAGCAGTACTTC
TRBJ1-1 . 15 TRBV7-8 many CASSLGGFGNTEAFF TGTGCCAGCAGCTTAGGGGGCTTTGGGAACACTGAAGCTTTCTTT
TRBJ2-4 TRBD1 16 TRBV6-2/TRBV6-3 many CASSPGQVLAKNIQYF TGTGCCAGCAGCCCCGGACAGGTCCTAGCCAAAAACATTCAGTACTTC
TRBJ2-1 . 15 TRBV27 few CASSLLWGSGNEQFF TGTGCCAGCAGTTTGCTGTGGGGAAGTGGAAATGAGCAGTTCTTC
TRBJ2-1 . 15 TRBV4-3 many CASSQDGTRSREQFF TGCGCCAGCAGCCAAGACGGGACCCGCTCGAGAGAGCAGTTCTTC
TRBJ2-3 TRBD2 16 TRBV7-3 many CASSIGTSGRTDTQYF TGTGCCAGCAGCATTGGGACTAGCGGGAGAACAGATACGCAGTATTTT
TRBJ1-2 TRBD1 17 TRBV20-1 many CSARRGFRTDRGAGYTF TGCAGTGCTCGGCGGGGGTTTAGGACGGACAGGGGGGCTGGCTACACCTTC
TRBJ2-2 TRBD2 16 TRBV20-1 many CSARTPGLQNTGELFF TGCAGTGCTAGAACACCGGGACTACAAAACACCGGGGAGCTGTTTTTT
TRBJ2-2 TRBD2 18 TRBV4-1 many CASSLLGLAGGGTGELFF TGCGCCAGCAGCCTCCTGGGACTAGCGGGAGGGGGCACCGGGGAGCTGTTTTTT
TRBJ2-2 TRBD1 16 TRBV5-4 many CASSSPGQGGTGELFF TGTGCCAGCAGCTCACCGGGACAGGGGGGTACCGGGGAGCTGTTTTTT
TRBJ2-1 . 14 TRBV7-9 . CAGSPRVSYNEQSF TGTGCCGGCAGCCCCCGCGTTTCCTACAATGAGCAGTCCTTC
TRBJ1-2 . 15 TRBV10-3 many CAISESTGQSYGYTF TGTGCCATCAGTGAGTCGACAGGACAGAGCTATGGCTACACCTTC
TRBJ1-2 . 16 TRBV27 many CASSLGGPPSNYGYTF TGTGCCAGCAGTTTAGGGGGGCCGCCGTCCAACTATGGCTACACCTTC
TRBJ2-7 . 12 TRBV20-1 few CSARGPSYEQYF TGCAGTGCTAGAGGTCCCTCCTACGAGCAGTACTTC
TRBJ2-7 . 12 TRBV6-2/TRBV6-3 many CASSPTSYEQYF TGTGCCAGCAGTCCGACCTCCTACGAGCAGTACTTC
TRBJ2-2 . 13 TRBV7-9 many CASSFTGPGELFF TGTGCCAGCAGCTTCACGGGGCCCGGGGAGCTGTTTTTT
TRBJ2-1 TRBD1 15 TRBV7-9 few CASSLVQGENNEQFF TGTGCCAGCAGCTTAGTCCAGGGGGAAAACAATGAGCAGTTCTTC
TRBJ2-5 . 12 TRBV5-1 few CASSLGAETQYF TGCGCCAGCAGCTTGGGGGCAGAGACCCAGTACTTC
TRBJ2-5 TRBD2 18 TRBV7-9 few CASSLGLAGDNFQETQYF TGTGCCAGCAGCTTAGGACTAGCGGGTGATAACTTCCAAGAGACCCAGTACTTC
TRBJ2-3 TRBD2 15 TRBV2 few CASTEREGSTDTQYF TGTGCCAGCACCGAGCGGGAGGGGAGCACAGATACGCAGTATTTT
TRBJ2-3 TRBD1 14 TRBV20-1 many CSARVPGGSDTQYF TGCAGTGCTAGAGTGCCAGGGGGCTCAGATACGCAGTATTTT
TRBJ2-3 . 14 TRBV28 many CASSSGLAEDTQYF TGTGCCAGCAGCTCAGGGCTGGCTGAAGATACGCAGTATTTT
TRBJ2-5 . 13 TRBV7-9 many CASSPGLKETQYF TGTGCCAGCAGCCCGGGACTCAAAGAGACCCAGTACTTC
TRBJ1-1 . 13 TRBV28 many CASRPPGHTEAFF TGTGCCAGCAGACCCCCTGGGCACACTGAAGCTTTCTTT
TRBJ1-4 TRBD1 14 TRBV7-2 many CASSLDRGNEKLFF TGTGCCAGCAGCTTGGACAGGGGGAATGAAAAACTGTTTTTT
TRBJ2-4 . 16 TRBV7-3 . CASSLDRPLAKNIQYF TGTGCCAGCAGCTTAGACAGGCCACTAGCCAAAAACATTCAGTACTTC
TRBJ2-1 . 15 TRBV11-2 many CASSLSERSYNEQFF TGTGCCAGCAGCTTAAGCGAACGCTCCTACAATGAGCAGTTCTTC
TRBJ2-3 . 15 TRBV20-1 many CSASPYDYAADTQYF TGCAGTGCTAGTCCCTACGACTATGCGGCAGATACGCAGTATTTT
TRBJ2-3 TRBD1 15 TRBV7-8 many CASSLDRSRTDTQYF TGTGCCAGCAGCTTGGACAGGAGTCGCACAGATACGCAGTATTTT
TRBJ2-3 . 12 TRBV24-1 few CATSDYPDTQYF TGTGCCACCAGTGATTATCCAGATACGCAGTATTTT
TRBJ2-2 . 12 TRBV7-2 . CASSLTARELFF TGTGCCAGCAGCTTAACGGCCAGGGAGCTGTTTTTT
TRBJ1-1 TRBD1 15 TRBV7-9 many CASSFISGGNAEAFF TGTGCCAGCAGCTTTATTTCAGGGGGCAATGCTGAAGCTTTCTTT
TRBJ1-1 . 14 TRBV5-1 . CASSFQPVGTEAFF TGCGCCAGCAGCTTTCAACCGGTGGGCACTGAAGCTTTCTTT
TRBJ2-2 . 14 TRBV7-8 . CACRKGANTGELFF TGTGCCTGCAGGAAGGGGGCGAACACCGGGGAGCTGTTTTTT
TRBJ2-1 TRBD2 16 TRBV11-3 many CASSPGLAGLYNEQFF TGTGCCAGCAGCCCTGGACTAGCGGGACTATACAATGAGCAGTTCTTC
TRBJ1-1 . 16 TRBV7-9 few CASSLGQGARDTEAFF TGTGCCAGCAGCTTAGGTCAAGGAGCTAGAGACACTGAAGCTTTCTTT
TRBJ2-4 TRBD1 15 TRBV19 many CASSARDRGKNIQYF TGTGCCAGTAGTGCTCGGGACAGGGGCAAAAACATTCAGTACTTC
TRBJ2-2 . 11 TRBV7-9 . CASSPGFELFF TGTGCCAGCAGCCCCGGATTTGAGCTGTTTTTT
TRBJ2-7 . 15 TRBV11-2 . CASSPHYSRPYEPYF TGTGCCAGCAGCCCCCACTACTCCCGCCCCTACGAGCCGTACTTC
TRBJ2-1 TRBD2 16 TRBV20-1 . CSARLTSGGSFYEQFF TGCAGTGCTAGACTTACTAGCGGGGGATCGTTTTATGAGCAGTTCTTC
TRBJ2-3 TRBD2 15 TRBV29-1 many CSVEVGREGTDTQYF TGCAGCGTTGAAGTTGGTCGGGAGGGCACAGATACGCAGTATTTT
TRBJ2-6 . 15 TRBV7-3 few CASSQQGAGANVLTF TGTGCCAGCAGCCAACAGGGTGCCGGGGCCAACGTCCTGACTTTC
TRBJ2-1 . 13 TRBV4-2 many CASSEGGYNEQFF TGTGCCAGCAGCGAAGGGGGGTACAATGAGCAGTTCTTC